These 27 T cell receptor beta chains share one sample of origin, sequenced in a study of blood T cells in healthy people across ages. It was with a sample-barcoded 5' primer and a J-beta primer mix that a second PCR of roughly 7 to 12 cycles was run. TCRdb called the 5' RACE reads again in MiXCR, with one record for every CDR3 protein. The sample has hundreds of thousands of distinct CDR3 sequences, 55% to 70% seen once. The sample taken for sequencing was blood. The source of these receptors is a man aged 30 to 45 in good health.

This chain joins TRBV7-2 and TRBJ1-1; no firm D call. Germline CDR1 is SGHTA and CDR2 is FQGNSA. The V end lost 1 base, the J end lost 1 base, and 13 bases lay between the germline ends. This CDR3 spans 16 amino acids. The CDR3 region is CASSLDLRRGNTEAFF. CDR3 in DNA: TGTGCCAGCAGCTTAGATCTGAGGCGGGGGAACACTGAAGCTTTCTTT. The variable domain in full, completed from reference TRBV7-2 and TRBJ1-1, reads GAGVSQSPSNKVTEKGKDVELRCDPISGHTALYWYRQSLGQGLEFLIYFQGNSAPDKSGLPSDRFSAERTGGSVSTLTIQRTQQEDSAVYLCASSLDLRRGNTEAFFGQGTRLTVV.

This clonotype was recorded once. V and J are TRBV5-1 and TRBJ1-1; D is unclear. The V end was cut by 0 bases, the J end by 7 bases, with 13 bases between. Germline CDR1 SGHRS, CDR2 YFSETQ. The CDR3 is 14 amino acids. The CDR3 is CASSLVSLGSEAFF. CDR3 coding DNA: TGCGCCAGCAGCTTGGTTTCGTTGGGGAGTGAAGCTTTCTTT.

This rearrangement joins TRBV6-5 to TRBJ2-4; D might be TRBD1 (5 bases). Germline values: CDR1 MNHEY, CDR2 SVGAGI. The V and J ends lost 0 bases and 13 bases respectively, with 19 bases between them. CDR3 size: 15 residues. Written as DNA, the CDR3 is TGTGCCAGCAGTTACTCGTGGTCAGGGAACTATATGCAGTACTTC. This codes for CASSYSWSGNYMQYF.

CDR3 DNA: TGTGCCAGCAGCCACTTAACCTACAATGAGCAGTTCTTC. Protein sequence: CASSHLTYNEQFF. The J gene is TRBJ2-1, the V gene TRBV28; unclear D gene. This CDR3 has 13 amino acids. V was cut by 6 bases and J by 2 bases, with 8 bases left in between. CDR1 and CDR2 from the germline V gene are MDHEN and SYDVKM.

This clonotype has just a few counts. V and J are TRBV5-1 and TRBJ2-5; TRBD2 might be the D (5 bases). In germline, CDR1 is SGHRS, CDR2 YFSETQ. Trimming took off 3 bases at V and 3 bases at J, with 12 bases between the two ends. There are 14 residues in the CDR3. This CDR3 is CASSSTDGKETQYF. The CDR3 nucleotides are TGCGCCAGCAGCTCAACGGACGGGAAAGAGACCCAGTACTTC.

The chain combines TRBV20-1 with TRBJ2-3; D is possibly TRBD1 (6 bases). Deletions cut 5 bases from V and 14 bases from J, with 23 bases between. CDR1 is DFQATT and CDR2 is SNEGSKA in the germline V gene (reference sequence). CDR3 size: 13 residues. CDR3 DNA: TGCAGTGCTCGTACACAGGGAGATAGATACGCGTATTTT. It translates to CSARTQGDRYAYF.

This clonotype showed up just a few times. The gene calls are TRBV19 and TRBJ2-7; D remains ambiguous. There are 14 residues in the CDR3. CDR1 and CDR2 (germline): LNHDA, SQIVND (reference sequence). The germline V and J ends were trimmed by 2 bases and 3 bases, with 11 bases remaining between them. CDR3 residues: CASSIRPAGYEQYF. The CDR3 DNA follows: TGTGCCAGTAGTATAAGGCCTGCAGGCTACGAGCAGTACTTC.

The CDR3 protein is CASSLGSSSDTQYF. CDR3 sequence (DNA): TGCGCCAGCAGCTTGGGGTCCAGCTCGGATACGCAGTATTTT. The V and J genes are TRBV5-1 and TRBJ2-3; D is undetermined. This CDR3 comprises 14 residues. Germline V gives CDR1 SGHRS, CDR2 YFSETQ. V was trimmed by 0 bases and J by 6 bases, leaving 11 bases between them.

This clonotype was seen a handful of times. The genes are TRBV5-1 and TRBJ2-4; no firm D call. The J call may be incorrect, as the DNA end agrees better with TRBJ2-7. Per the germline V gene, CDR1 is SGHRS and CDR2 is YFSETQ. The CDR3 length is 15 residues. This CDR3 is CASSTDFPSGAEQYF. The CDR3 DNA follows: TGCGCCAGCAGCACAGACTTCCCATCAGGAGCCGAGCAGTACTTC.

This CDR3 is CSAPNADRDASEAFF. The CDR3 DNA follows: TGCAGTGCTCCTAACGCGGACAGGGACGCGTCTGAAGCTTTCTTT. The V and J genes are TRBV20-1 and TRBJ1-1; 8 bases fit TRBD1. CDR3 length: 15 residues. The V and J ends lost 5 bases and 6 bases, in that order; junction bases with no gene match: 14. From germline, CDR1 is DFQATT and CDR2 SNEGSKA (reference sequence).

This rearrangement joins TRBV7-2 to TRBJ2-7; D unresolved. Germline values: CDR1 SGHTA, CDR2 FQGNSA. V lost 1 base to trimming and J lost 0 bases, with 7 bases between them. There are 14 residues in the CDR3. Here the CDR3 DNA reads TGTGCCAGCAGCTTAGGGGCCCCCTCCTACGAGCAGTACTTC. Translating gives CASSLGAPSYEQYF.

The chain combines TRBV25-1 with TRBJ1-2; unclear D gene. Trimming shortened V by 3 bases and J by 10 bases, and 15 bases separated the two germline ends. CDR3 size: 13 residues. The germline CDR1 and CDR2 sequences are MGHDK and SYGVNS. The CDR3 bases are TGTGCCAGCAGTGACCCCCCTGTTCGGGCCTACACCTTC. Protein product: CASSDPPVRAYTF.

This chain uses TRBV29-1 with TRBJ2-1; 10 bases match TRBD2. Losses at the gene ends were 5 bases for V and 6 bases for J; bases not matched to a gene: 10. Per germline, CDR1 SQVTM and CDR2 ANQGSEA. CDR3 length: 15 amino acids. CDR3 sequence reads: CSVRTTSGVSNEQFF. The CDR3 region has the DNA TGCAGCGTTCGTACAACTAGCGGGGTCTCCAATGAGCAGTTCTTC.

V usage is TRBV6-1 and J usage is TRBJ2-1, with 10 bases identical to TRBD1. The CDR3 has 16 residues. Germline CDR1 and CDR2: MNHNS and SASEGT. The V segment lost 8 bases and the J segment 5 bases; nucleotides outside the gene matches: 12. Here the CDR3 reads CASGSYGTGENNEQFF. DNA for the CDR3: TGTGCCAGCGGATCCTACGGGACAGGGGAAAACAATGAGCAGTTCTTC.

This chain joins TRBV7-2 and TRBJ1-2; D gene unclear. The CDR3 covers 13 residues. Looked up from germline, CDR1 is SGHTA and CDR2 is FQGNSA. Trimming removed 2 bases at V and 11 bases at J, with 15 bases between. In DNA form, the CDR3 reads TGTGCCAGCAGCTTATCAAGGCAGAATAAATACACCTTC. Translated, it gives CASSLSRQNKYTF.

This clonotype appeared once. The chain links TRBV6-5 to TRBJ2-1, with TRBD2 matching 8 bases. V was pared by 2 bases and J by 4 bases, with 4 bases of the junction left unmatched. In germline, CDR1 is MNHEY, CDR2 SVGAGI. The CDR3 sequence is 15 residues long. The CDR3 coding sequence is TGTGCCAGCAGTTACGCTGGCGGGGGGTACAATGAGCAGTTCTTC. This gives the protein CASSYAGGGYNEQFF.

The rearrangement links TRBV10-3 to TRBJ2-1; D ambiguous. V was cut by 7 bases and J by 7 bases, with 8 bases left in between. The CDR3 runs 11 residues. Germline loops: CDR1 ENHRY, CDR2 SYGVKD. CDR3 sequence (DNA): TGTGCCATCAACTATAGTAATGAGCAGTTCTTC. Its translation: CAINYSNEQFF.

The gene calls are TRBV20-1 and TRBJ2-1; TRBD1 matches at 10 bases. The CDR3 has 14 residues. CDR1 and CDR2 from the germline V gene are DFQATT and SNEGSKA (reference sequence). CDR3 bases: TGCAGCGTACCGGGACAGGGGTCCTACAATGAGCAGTTCTTC. Residues: CSVPGQGSYNEQFF.

The chain uses TRBV7-2 and TRBJ2-5, with 10 bases identical to TRBD2. The end of the DNA is better explained by TRBJ2-7, so the J call may be wrong. CDR1 SGHTA and CDR2 FQGNSA come from the germline V gene. The CDR3 is made up of 14 amino acids. The CDR3 loop reads CASSRLSGRTEQYF. The CDR3 DNA sequence: TGTGCCAGCAGCCGCCTTAGCGGGAGGACCGAGCAGTACTTC.

This sequence joins TRBV20-1 and TRBJ2-1; D is unclear. Germline V gene data show CDR1 as DFQATT and CDR2 as SNEGSKA (reference sequence). V lost 6 bases and J 9 bases, leaving 9 bases between the germline ends. The CDR3 contains 10 residues. The CDR3 sequence is CSAVGLEQFF. The CDR3 bases are TGCAGTGCAGTAGGGCTTGAGCAGTTCTTC.

This rearrangement joins TRBV27 to TRBJ2-7; 7 bases map to TRBD1. CDR3 size: 18 residues. Trimming cost V 5 bases and J 0 bases; bases outside gene matches: 16. Germline CDR1 MNHEY, CDR2 SMNVEV (reference sequence). The CDR3 sequence: CASSNTLERGLSSYEQYF. CDR3 DNA: TGTGCCAGCAGTAACACCCTCGAGAGGGGGCTCTCCTCCTACGAGCAGTACTTC.

The CDR3 DNA reads as TGTGCCAGCAGCGTCCCGACAGCCAGCGGCAATGAGCAGTTCTTC. Translation gives CASSVPTASGNEQFF. The chain carries TRBV28 and TRBJ2-1; possibly TRBD1 or TRBD2 for D (5 bases each). The CDR3 contains 15 residues. CDR1 MDHEN and CDR2 SYDVKM come from the germline V gene. Trimming removed 6 bases from V and 6 bases from J, with 18 bases in between.

The chain carries TRBV28 and TRBJ2-5, with 7 bases aligning to TRBD2. CDR3 length: 13 residues. V lost 6 bases, J lost 2 bases, and 3 bases stayed unmatched. Per germline, CDR1 MDHEN and CDR2 SYDVKM. CDR3 protein: CASRRREQETQYF. The CDR3 DNA is TGTGCCAGCAGGCGGCGGGAGCAAGAGACCCAGTACTTC. The full variable domain, with the rest looked up from reference TRBV28 and TRBJ2-5, is DVKVTQSSRYLVKRTGEKVFLECVQDMDHENMFWYRQDPGLGLRLIYFSYDVKMKEKGDIPEGYSVSREKKERFSLILESASTNQTSMYLCASRRREQETQYFGPGTRLLVL.

The V gene is TRBV30, the J gene TRBJ2-4; D is unresolved. The last part of the DNA fits TRBJ2-7 better; the J call may be wrong. Germline V gene data show CDR1 as GTSNPN and CDR2 as SVGIG (reference sequence). The CDR3 is 11 residues long. As DNA, the CDR3 is TGTGCCTGGAGTGCCAGCCTCGAGCAGTACTTC. It encodes CAWSASLEQYF.

In its sample, this clonotype was seen many times. The rearrangement uses TRBV29-1 and TRBJ2-1, with D maybe TRBD1 (5 bases). Trimming took 1 base from V and 6 from J, leaving 22 bases between them. CDR3 size: 17 residues. Germline CDR1 is SQVTM and CDR2 is ANQGSEA. CDR3 DNA: TGCAGCGTTGAAGGGCGTATGGGGCGGAAATCCGGCAATGAGCAGTTCTTC. As protein: CSVEGRMGRKSGNEQFF.

This chain connects TRBV28 to TRBJ2-1; TRBD1 agrees at 8 bases. The germline V gene encodes CDR1 MDHEN and CDR2 SYDVKM. Losses at the gene ends were 5 bases for V and 2 bases for J; bases not matched to a gene: 5. The CDR3 length is 15 residues. CDR3 residues: CASSLRGPPYNEQFF. DNA of the CDR3: TGTGCCAGCAGTCTCAGGGGGCCACCCTACAATGAGCAGTTCTTC.

V and J are TRBV5-1 and TRBJ1-2, with D possibly TRBD1 on 5 matching bases. This CDR3 spans 13 amino acids. With 0 bases removed from V and 6 bases from J, the gap between germline ends came to 9 bases. From germline, CDR1 is SGHRS and CDR2 YFSETQ. CDR3: CASSLAVGHGYTF. The CDR3 nucleotides are TGCGCCAGCAGCTTGGCGGTGGGGCATGGCTACACCTTC.